These 8 T cell receptor beta chains were all obtained from the same sample, sequenced in a study of cytomegalovirus exposure and HLA in healthy donors. 60 Vbeta and 13 Jbeta primers were used in PCR. This table comes from immunoSEQ multiplex PCR, and its TCRdb copy is limited to in-frame clones, with some not included. The sample shows roughly 120,000 clones, approximately 80% of them seen only once. The sample consisted of PBMCs. The receptor source for this set is a human donor in good health.

In DNA, the CDR3 is TGTGCCAGCAGCTTGGGGGGGCAGGCTAACACTGAAGCTTTCTTT. This translates into CASSLGGQANTEAFF. The chain carries TRBV7-9 and TRBJ1-1, with D possibly being TRBD1 (6 bases). The germline V gene encodes CDR1 SEHNR and CDR2 FQNEAQ (reference sequence). Trimming shortened V by 3 bases and J by 2 bases, and 13 bases separated the two germline ends. The CDR3 has 15 residues.

V gene TRBV5-1 combines with J gene TRBJ2-5; no reliable D call. The CDR3 is made up of 13 amino acids. CDR1 is SGHRS, CDR2 YFSETQ, per germline. With 0 bases removed from V and 3 bases from J, the gap between germline ends came to 6 bases. Here the CDR3 DNA reads TGCGCCAGCAGCTTGGTGAGCGAAGAGACCCAGTACTTC. It translates to CASSLVSEETQYF.

The gene calls are TRBV5-1 and TRBJ2-1; 7 bases are shared with TRBD2. Germline V gene lookup returns CDR1 SGHRS and CDR2 YFSETQ. V gave up 2 bases and J gave up 1 base; unmatched junction bases: 3. The CDR3 consists of 15 residues. The chain's CDR3 is CASSFQGGSYNEQFF. CDR3 nucleotide sequence: TGCGCCAGCAGCTTTCAGGGAGGGTCCTACAATGAGCAGTTCTTC.

The chain combines TRBV5-1 with TRBJ2-7; 15 bases are shared with TRBD2. Germline loops: CDR1 SGHRS, CDR2 YFSETQ. V was clipped by 4 bases and J by 4 bases; unmatched bases: 3. CDR3 size: 15 residues. The CDR3 protein is CASSTGTSGGYEQYF. The CDR3 coding sequence is TGCGCCAGCAGCACAGGGACTAGCGGGGGGTACGAGCAGTACTTC.

The chain combines TRBV27 with TRBJ2-5, with D possibly TRBD2 on 6 matching bases. V lost 3 bases and J lost 4, with 15 bases in between. CDR1 is MNHEY and CDR2 is SMNVEV in the germline V gene (reference sequence). There are 15 residues in the CDR3. The CDR3 sequence is CASSFSSARGETQYF. In DNA, the CDR3 is TGTGCCAGCAGTTTTTCTAGCGCTAGGGGAGAGACCCAGTACTTC.

The chain recombines TRBV5-4 with TRBJ1-2; TRBD1 agrees at 9 bases. After removal of 4 bases from V and 4 bases from J, the junction contained 8 bases not matched to a gene. CDR3 length: 15 residues. Germline V gives CDR1 SGHNT, CDR2 YYREEE (reference sequence). In nucleotides, the CDR3 is TGTGCCAGCAGCCCTCCGGGACAGGGCACCTATGGCTACACCTTC. Translating gives CASSPPGQGTYGYTF.

The chain links TRBV5-8 to TRBJ1-1; D is possibly TRBD1 (6 bases). CDR3 size: 15 residues. Germline-derived CDR1 and CDR2 are SGHTS and YDEGEE. Trimming shortened V by 0 bases and J by 8 bases, and 17 bases separated the two germline ends. The CDR3 DNA is TGTGCCAGCAGCTTGGGGGCAGGGGAAGGGTGGGAAGCTTTCTTT. Translating gives CASSLGAGEGWEAFF.

This rearrangement joins TRBV28 to TRBJ2-3; 7 bases match TRBD1. The CDR3 runs to 16 residues. The V segment lost 7 bases and the J segment 7 bases; nucleotides outside the gene matches: 17. The germline V gene encodes CDR1 MDHEN and CDR2 SYDVKM. The CDR3 coding sequence is TGTGCCAGCACACCCCAGGTAGGGGGCCAGCTTTATACGCAGTATTTT. Translation: CASTPQVGGQLYTQYF.